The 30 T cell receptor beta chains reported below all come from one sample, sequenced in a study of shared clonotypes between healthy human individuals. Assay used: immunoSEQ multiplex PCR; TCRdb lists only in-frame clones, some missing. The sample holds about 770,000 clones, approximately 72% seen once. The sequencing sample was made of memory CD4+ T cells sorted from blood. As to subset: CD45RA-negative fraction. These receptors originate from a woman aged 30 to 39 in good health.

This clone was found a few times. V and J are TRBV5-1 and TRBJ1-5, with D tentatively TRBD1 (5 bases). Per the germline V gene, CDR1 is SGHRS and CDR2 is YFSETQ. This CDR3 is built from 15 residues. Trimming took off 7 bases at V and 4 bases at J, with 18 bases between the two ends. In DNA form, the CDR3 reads TGCGCCAGCCGACAGACAGTCAGTGGGAATCAGCCCCAGCATTTT. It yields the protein CASRQTVSGNQPQHF.

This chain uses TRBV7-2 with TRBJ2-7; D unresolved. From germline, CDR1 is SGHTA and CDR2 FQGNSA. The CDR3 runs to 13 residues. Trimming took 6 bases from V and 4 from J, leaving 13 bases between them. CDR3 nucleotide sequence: TGTGCCAGCAGTTTGGTCCCGCATTACGAGCAGTACTTC. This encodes CASSLVPHYEQYF.

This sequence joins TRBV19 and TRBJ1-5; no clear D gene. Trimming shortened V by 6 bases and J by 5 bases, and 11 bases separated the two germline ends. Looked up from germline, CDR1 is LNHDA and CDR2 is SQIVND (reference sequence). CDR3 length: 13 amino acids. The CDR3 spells CASRFQEDQPQHF. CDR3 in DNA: TGTGCCAGTAGGTTTCAGGAGGATCAGCCCCAGCATTTT. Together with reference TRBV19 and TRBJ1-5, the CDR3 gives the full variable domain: DGGITQSPKYLFRKEGQNVTLSCEQNLNHDAMYWYRQDPGQGLRLIYYSQIVNDFQKGDIAEGYSVSREKKESFPLTVTSAQKNPTAFYLCASRFQEDQPQHFGDGTRLSIL.

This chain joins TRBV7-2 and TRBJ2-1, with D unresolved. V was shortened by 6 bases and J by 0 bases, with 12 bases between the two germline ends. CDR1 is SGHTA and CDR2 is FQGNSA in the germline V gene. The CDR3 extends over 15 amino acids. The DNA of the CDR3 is TGTGCCAGCAGACTTGGGATAAGCTCCTACAATGAGCAGTTCTTC. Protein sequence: CASRLGISSYNEQFF.

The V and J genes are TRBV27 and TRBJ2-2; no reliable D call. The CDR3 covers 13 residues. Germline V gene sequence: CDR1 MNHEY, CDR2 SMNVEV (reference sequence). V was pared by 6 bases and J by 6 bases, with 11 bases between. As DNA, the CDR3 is TGTGCCAGCAGCCCAAATGGCTCCGGGGAGCTGTTTTTT. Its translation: CASSPNGSGELFF.

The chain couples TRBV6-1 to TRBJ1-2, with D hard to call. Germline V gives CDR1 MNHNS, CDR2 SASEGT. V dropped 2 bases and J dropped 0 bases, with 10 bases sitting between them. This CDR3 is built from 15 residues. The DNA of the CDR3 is TGTGCCAGCAGTGAACAGCCCTTTACTAACTATGGCTACACCTTC. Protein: CASSEQPFTNYGYTF.

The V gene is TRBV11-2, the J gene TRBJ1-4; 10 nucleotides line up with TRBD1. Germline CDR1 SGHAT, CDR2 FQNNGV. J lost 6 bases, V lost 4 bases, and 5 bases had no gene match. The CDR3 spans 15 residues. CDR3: CASSSDRGRYEKLFF. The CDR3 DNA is TGTGCCAGCAGCTCCGACAGGGGGCGATATGAAAAACTGTTTTTT.

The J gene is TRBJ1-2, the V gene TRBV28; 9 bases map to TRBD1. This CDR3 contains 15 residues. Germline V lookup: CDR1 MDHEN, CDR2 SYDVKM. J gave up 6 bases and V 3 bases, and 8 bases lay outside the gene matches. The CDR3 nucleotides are TGTGCCAGCAGTTTTAGGTCCGGGACAGGGCATGGCTACACCTTC. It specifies CASSFRSGTGHGYTF.

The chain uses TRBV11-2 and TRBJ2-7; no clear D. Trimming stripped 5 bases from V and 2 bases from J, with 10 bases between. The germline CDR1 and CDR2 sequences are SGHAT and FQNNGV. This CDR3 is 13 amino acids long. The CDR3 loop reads CASSLKAPYEQYF. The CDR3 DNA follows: TGTGCCAGCAGCCTTAAGGCCCCCTACGAGCAGTACTTC. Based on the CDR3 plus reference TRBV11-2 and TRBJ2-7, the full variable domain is EAGVAQSPRYKIIEKRQSVAFWCNPISGHATLYWYQQILGQGPKLLIQFQNNGVVDDSQLPKDRFSAERLKGVDSTLKIQPAKLEDSAVYLCASSLKAPYEQYFGPGTRLTVT.

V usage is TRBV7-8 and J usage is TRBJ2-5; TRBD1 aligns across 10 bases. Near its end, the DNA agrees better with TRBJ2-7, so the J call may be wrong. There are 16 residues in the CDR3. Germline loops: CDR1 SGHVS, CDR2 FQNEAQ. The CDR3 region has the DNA TGTGCCAGCAGCTACCTCGACAGGGGGCGCGGCTACGAGCAGTACTTC. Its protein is CASSYLDRGRGYEQYF.

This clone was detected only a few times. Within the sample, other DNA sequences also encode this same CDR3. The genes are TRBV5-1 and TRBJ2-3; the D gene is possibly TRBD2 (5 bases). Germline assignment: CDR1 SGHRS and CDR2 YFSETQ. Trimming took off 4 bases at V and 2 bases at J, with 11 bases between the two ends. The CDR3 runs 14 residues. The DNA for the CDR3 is TGCGCCAGCAGCCTCGGGGAAGTCACAGATACGCAGTATTTT. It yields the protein CASSLGEVTDTQYF.

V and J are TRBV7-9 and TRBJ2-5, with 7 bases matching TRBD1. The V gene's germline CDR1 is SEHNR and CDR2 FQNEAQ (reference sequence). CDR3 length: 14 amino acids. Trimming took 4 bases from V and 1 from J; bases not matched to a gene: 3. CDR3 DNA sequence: TGTGCCAGCAGCTATTGGGACAGCCAAGAGACCCAGTACTTC. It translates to CASSYWDSQETQYF.

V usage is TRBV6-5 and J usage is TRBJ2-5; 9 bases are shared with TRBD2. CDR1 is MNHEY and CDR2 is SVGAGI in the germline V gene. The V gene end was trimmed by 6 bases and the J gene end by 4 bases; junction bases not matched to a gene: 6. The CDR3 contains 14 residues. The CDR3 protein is CASRGAGGVETQYF. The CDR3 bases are TGTGCCAGCAGGGGAGCGGGAGGTGTAGAGACCCAGTACTTC.

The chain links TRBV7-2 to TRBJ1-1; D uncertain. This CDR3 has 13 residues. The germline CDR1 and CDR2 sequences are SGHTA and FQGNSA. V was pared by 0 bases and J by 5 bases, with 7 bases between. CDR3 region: CASSLALGTEAFF. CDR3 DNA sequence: TGTGCCAGCAGCTTAGCGCTAGGTACTGAAGCTTTCTTT.

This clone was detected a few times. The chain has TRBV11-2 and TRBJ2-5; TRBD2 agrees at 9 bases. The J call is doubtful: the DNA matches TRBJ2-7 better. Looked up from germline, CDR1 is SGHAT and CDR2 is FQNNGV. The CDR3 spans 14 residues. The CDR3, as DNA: TGTGCCAGCAGCCGATCAGCGGGAGGCTACGAGCAGTACTTC. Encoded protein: CASSRSAGGYEQYF.

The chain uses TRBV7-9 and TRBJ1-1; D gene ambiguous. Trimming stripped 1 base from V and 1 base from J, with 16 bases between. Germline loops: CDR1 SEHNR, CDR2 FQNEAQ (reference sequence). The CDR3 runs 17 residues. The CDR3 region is CASSLVPQDWENTEAFF. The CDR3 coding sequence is TGTGCCAGCAGCTTAGTACCCCAAGACTGGGAGAACACTGAAGCTTTCTTT.

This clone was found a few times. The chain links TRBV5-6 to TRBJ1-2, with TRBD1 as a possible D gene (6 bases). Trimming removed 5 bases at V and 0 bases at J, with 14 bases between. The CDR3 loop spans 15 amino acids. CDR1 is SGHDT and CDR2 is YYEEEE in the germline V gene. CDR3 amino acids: CASSLGQIANYGYTF. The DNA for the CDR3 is TGTGCCAGCAGTCTAGGACAGATAGCTAACTATGGCTACACCTTC. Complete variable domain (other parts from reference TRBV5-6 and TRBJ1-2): DAGVTQSPTHLIKTRGQQVTLRCSPKSGHDTVSWYQQALGQGPQFIFQYYEEEERQRGNFPDRFSGHQFPNYSSELNVNALLLGDSALYLCASSLGQIANYGYTFGSGTRLTVV.

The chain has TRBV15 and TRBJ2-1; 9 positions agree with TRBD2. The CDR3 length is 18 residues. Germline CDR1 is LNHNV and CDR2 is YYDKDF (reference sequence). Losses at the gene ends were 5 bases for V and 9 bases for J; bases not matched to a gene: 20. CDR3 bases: TGTGCCACCAGCCGAGCTCCCATAGCGGGAGCGGGGGTAGGTGAGCAGTTCTTC. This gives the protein CATSRAPIAGAGVGEQFF.

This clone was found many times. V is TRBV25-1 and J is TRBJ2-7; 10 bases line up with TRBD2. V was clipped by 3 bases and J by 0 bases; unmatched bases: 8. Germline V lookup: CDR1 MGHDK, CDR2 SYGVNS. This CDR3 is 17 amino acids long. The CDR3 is CASSDLHPSGSSYEQYF. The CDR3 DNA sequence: TGTGCCAGCAGTGACTTACACCCTAGCGGGAGCTCCTACGAGCAGTACTTC.

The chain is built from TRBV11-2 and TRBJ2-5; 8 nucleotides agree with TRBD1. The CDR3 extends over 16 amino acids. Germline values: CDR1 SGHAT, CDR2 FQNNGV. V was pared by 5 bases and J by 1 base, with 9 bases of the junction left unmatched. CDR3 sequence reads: CASSLNQGASQETQYF. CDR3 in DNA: TGTGCCAGCAGCCTAAATCAGGGGGCTTCCCAAGAGACCCAGTACTTC.

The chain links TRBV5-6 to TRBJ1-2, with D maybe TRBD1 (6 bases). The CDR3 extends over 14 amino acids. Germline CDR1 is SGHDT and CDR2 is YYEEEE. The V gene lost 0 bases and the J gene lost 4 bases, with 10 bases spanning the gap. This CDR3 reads CASSLEVRGYGYTF. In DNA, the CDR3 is TGTGCCAGCAGCTTGGAGGTCAGGGGCTATGGCTACACCTTC.

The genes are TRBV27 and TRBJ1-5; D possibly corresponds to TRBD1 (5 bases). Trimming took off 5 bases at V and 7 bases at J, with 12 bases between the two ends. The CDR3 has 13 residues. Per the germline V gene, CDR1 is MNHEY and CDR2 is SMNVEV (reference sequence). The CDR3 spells CASSSRVSQPQHF. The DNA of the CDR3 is TGTGCCAGCAGTAGCAGGGTTTCACAGCCCCAGCATTTT.

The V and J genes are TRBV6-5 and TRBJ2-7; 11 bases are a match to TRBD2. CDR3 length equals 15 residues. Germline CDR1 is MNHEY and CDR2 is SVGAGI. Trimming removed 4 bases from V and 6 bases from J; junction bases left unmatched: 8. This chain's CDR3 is CASSSPTSGKSEQYF. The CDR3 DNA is TGTGCCAGCAGTTCTCCGACTAGCGGGAAAAGCGAGCAGTACTTC.

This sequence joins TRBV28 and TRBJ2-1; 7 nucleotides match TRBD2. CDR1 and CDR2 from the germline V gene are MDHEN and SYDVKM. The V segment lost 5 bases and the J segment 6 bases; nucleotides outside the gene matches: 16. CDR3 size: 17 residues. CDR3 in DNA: TGTGCCAGCAGTCCGCCGGCTACGACTAGCTCGCTCAATGAGCAGTTCTTC. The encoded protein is CASSPPATTSSLNEQFF.

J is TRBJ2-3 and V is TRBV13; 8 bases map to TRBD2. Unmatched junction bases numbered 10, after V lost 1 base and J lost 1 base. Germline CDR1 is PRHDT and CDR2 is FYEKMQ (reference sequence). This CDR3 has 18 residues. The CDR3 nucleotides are TGTGCCAGCAGCTTAGTGTCAGCGGTGACTAGCGGCACAGATACGCAGTATTTT. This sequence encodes CASSLVSAVTSGTDTQYF.

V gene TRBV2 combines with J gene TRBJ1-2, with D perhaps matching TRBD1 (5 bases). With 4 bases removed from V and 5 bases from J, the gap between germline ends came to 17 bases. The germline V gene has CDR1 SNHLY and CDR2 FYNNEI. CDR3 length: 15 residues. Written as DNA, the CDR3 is TGTGCCAGCAGTGGTGCAGGAGGCCGGGGGTATGGCTACACCTTC. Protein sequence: CASSGAGGRGYGYTF. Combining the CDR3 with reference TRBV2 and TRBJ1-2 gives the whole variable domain EPEVTQTPSHQVTQMGQEVILRCVPISNHLYFYWYRQILGQKVEFLVSFYNNEISEKSEIFDDQFSVERPDGSNFTLKIRSTKLEDSAMYFCASSGAGGRGYGYTFGSGTRLTVV.

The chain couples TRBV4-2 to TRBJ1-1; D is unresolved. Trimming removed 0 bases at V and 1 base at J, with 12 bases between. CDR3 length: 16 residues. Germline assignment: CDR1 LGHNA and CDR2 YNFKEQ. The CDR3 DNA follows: TGTGCCAGCAGCCAAGATACAGTACCCTGGAACACTGAAGCTTTCTTT. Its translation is CASSQDTVPWNTEAFF.

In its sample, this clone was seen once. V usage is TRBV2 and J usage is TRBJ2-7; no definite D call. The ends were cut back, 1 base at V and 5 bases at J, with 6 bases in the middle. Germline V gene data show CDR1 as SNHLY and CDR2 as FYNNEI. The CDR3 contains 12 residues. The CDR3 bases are TGTGCCAGCAGTGAAGGTGGCGACGAGCAGTACTTC. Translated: CASSEGGDEQYF. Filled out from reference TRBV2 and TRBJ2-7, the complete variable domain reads EPEVTQTPSHQVTQMGQEVILRCVPISNHLYFYWYRQILGQKVEFLVSFYNNEISEKSEIFDDQFSVERPDGSNFTLKIRSTKLEDSAMYFCASSEGGDEQYFGPGTRLTVT.

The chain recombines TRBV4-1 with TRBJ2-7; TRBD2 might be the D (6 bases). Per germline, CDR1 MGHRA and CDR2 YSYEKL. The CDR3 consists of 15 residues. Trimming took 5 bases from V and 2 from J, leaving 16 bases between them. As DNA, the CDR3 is TGCGCCAGCAGCAGCCCAGCGGGCGCTACCTACGAGCAGTACTTC. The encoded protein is CASSSPAGATYEQYF.

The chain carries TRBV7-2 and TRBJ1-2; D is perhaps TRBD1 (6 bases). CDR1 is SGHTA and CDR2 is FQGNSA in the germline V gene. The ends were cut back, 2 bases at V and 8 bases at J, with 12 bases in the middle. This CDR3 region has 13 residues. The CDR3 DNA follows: TGTGCCAGCAGCTTAAAGGGGGGGGCGGGCTACACCTTC. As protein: CASSLKGGAGYTF.